The entry below gives a single TCR beta chain sequence along with its context. The CDR3 is 15 amino acids. With V trimmed by 6 bases and J by 4 bases, 7 bases remained unmatched. CDR1 and CDR2 (germline): SEHNR, FQNEAQ (reference sequence). Clones were read by immunoSEQ multiplex PCR, and TCRdb kept only the in-frame ones, dropping some. The sample shows about 110,000 clones, over 85% of them seen only once. These data are taken from a study of T cell responses to AZD1222 COVID-19 vaccine. The genes are TRBV7-9 and TRBJ1-2, with 11 bases that match TRBD1. The clonotype was recovered from an adult in good health. The material sequenced was peripheral blood, taken on day 0 of AZD1222 vaccination. CDR3 coding DNA: TGTGCCAGCAGTAGGACAGGGGGCCTTGGCTATGGCTACACCTTC. It encodes CASSRTGGLGYGYTF.